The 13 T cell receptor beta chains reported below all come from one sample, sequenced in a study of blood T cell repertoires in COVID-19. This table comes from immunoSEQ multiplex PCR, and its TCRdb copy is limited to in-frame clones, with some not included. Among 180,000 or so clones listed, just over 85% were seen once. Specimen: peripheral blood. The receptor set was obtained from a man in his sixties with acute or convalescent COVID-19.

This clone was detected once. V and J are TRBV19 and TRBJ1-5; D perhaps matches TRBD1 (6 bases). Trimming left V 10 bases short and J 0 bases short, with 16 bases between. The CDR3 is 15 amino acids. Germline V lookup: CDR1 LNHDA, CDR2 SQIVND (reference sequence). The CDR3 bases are TGTGCCACTACAAAGGGGGAGTATAGCAATCAGCCCCAGCATTTT. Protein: CATTKGEYSNQPQHF. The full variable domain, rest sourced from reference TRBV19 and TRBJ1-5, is DGGITQSPKYLFRKEGQNVTLSCEQNLNHDAMYWYRQDPGQGLRLIYYSQIVNDFQKGDIAEGYSVSREKKESFPLTVTSAQKNPTAFYLCATTKGEYSNQPQHFGDGTRLSIL.

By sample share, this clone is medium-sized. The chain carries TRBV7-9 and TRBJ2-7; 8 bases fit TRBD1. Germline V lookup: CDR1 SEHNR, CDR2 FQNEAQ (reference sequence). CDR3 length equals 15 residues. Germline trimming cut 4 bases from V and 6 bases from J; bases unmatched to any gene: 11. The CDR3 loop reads CASSSLDRGSLEQYF. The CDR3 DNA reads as TGTGCCAGCAGCTCCCTCGACAGGGGCTCCCTCGAGCAGTACTTC.

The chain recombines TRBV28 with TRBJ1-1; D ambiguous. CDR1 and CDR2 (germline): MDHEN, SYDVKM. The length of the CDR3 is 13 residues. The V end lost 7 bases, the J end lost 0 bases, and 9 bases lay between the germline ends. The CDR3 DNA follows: TGTGCCAGCAAAGGTACAGTGAACACTGAAGCTTTCTTT. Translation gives CASKGTVNTEAFF. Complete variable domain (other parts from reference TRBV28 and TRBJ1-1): DVKVTQSSRYLVKRTGEKVFLECVQDMDHENMFWYRQDPGLGLRLIYFSYDVKMKEKGDIPEGYSVSREKKERFSLILESASTNQTSMYLCASKGTVNTEAFFGQGTRLTVV.

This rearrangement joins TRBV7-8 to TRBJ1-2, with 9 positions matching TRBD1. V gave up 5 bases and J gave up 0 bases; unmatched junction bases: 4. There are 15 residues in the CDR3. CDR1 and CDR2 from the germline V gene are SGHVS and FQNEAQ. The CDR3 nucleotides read TGTGCCAGCAGCCCCAGGGACAGGGCTAACTATGGCTACACCTTC. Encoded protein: CASSPRDRANYGYTF.

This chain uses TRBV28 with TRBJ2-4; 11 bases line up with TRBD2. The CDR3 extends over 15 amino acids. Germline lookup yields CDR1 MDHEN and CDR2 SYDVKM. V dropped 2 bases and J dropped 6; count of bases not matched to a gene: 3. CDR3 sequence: CASSLTTSGRNIQYF. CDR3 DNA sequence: TGTGCCAGCAGTTTAACCACTAGCGGGAGAAACATTCAGTACTTC. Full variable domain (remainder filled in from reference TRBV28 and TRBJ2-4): DVKVTQSSRYLVKRTGEKVFLECVQDMDHENMFWYRQDPGLGLRLIYFSYDVKMKEKGDIPEGYSVSREKKERFSLILESASTNQTSMYLCASSLTTSGRNIQYFGAGTRLSVL.

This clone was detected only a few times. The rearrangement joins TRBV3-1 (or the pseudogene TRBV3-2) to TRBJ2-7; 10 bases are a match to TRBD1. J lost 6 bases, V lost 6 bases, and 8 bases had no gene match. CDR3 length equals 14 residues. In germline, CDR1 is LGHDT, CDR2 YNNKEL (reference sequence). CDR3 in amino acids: CASRSGTGEREQYF. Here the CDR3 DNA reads TGTGCCAGCAGATCCGGGACAGGGGAGCGCGAGCAGTACTTC.

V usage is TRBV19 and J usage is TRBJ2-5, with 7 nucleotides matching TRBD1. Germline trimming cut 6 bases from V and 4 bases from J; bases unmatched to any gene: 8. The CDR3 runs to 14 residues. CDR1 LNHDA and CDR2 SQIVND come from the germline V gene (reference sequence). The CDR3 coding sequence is TGTGCCAGTAGGGGGATACAGGGGAGAGAGACCCAGTACTTC. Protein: CASRGIQGRETQYF.

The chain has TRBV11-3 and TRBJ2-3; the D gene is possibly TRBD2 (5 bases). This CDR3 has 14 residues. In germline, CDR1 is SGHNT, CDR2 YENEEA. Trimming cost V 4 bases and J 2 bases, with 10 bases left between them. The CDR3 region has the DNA TGTGCCAGCAGCTCCCGTAGCGCCACAGATACGCAGTATTTT. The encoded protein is CASSSRSATDTQYF. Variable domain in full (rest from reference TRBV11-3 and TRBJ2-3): EAGVVQSPRYKIIEKKQPVAFWCNPISGHNTLYWYLQNLGQGPELLIRYENEEAVDDSQLPKDRFSAERLKGVDSTLKIQPAELGDSAVYLCASSSRSATDTQYFGPGTRLTVL.

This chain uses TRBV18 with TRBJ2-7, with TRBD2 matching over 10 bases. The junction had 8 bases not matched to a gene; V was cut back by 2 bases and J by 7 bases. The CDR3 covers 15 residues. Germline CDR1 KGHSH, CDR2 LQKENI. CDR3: CASSPDPGLAWEQYF. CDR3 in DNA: TGTGCCAGCTCACCAGACCCGGGACTAGCGTGGGAGCAGTACTTC.

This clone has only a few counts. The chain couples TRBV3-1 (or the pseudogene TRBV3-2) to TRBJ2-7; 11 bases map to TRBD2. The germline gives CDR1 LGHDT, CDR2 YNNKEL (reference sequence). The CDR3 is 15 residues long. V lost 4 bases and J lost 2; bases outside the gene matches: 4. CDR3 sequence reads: CASSRLAGHPYEQYF. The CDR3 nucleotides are TGTGCCAGCAGCCGACTAGCGGGACACCCCTACGAGCAGTACTTC.

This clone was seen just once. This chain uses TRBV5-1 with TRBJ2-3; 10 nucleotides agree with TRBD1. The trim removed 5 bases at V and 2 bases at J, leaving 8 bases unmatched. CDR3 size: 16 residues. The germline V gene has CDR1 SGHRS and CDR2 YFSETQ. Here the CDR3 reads CASSSTGTGVTDTQYF. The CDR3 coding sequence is TGCGCCAGCAGTTCGACCGGGACAGGGGTCACAGATACGCAGTATTTT.

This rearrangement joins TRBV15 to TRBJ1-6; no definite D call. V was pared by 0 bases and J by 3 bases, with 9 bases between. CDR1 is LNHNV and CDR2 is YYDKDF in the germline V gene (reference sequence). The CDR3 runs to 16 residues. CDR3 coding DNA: TGTGCCACCAGCAGAGATCCAGGCAACTATAATTCACCCCTCCACTTT. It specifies CATSRDPGNYNSPLHF.

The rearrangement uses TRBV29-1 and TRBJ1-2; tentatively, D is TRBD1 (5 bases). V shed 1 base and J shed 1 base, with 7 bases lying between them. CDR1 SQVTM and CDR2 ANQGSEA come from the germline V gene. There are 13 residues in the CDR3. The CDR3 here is CSVEGGFNYGYTF. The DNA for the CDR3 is TGCAGCGTTGAAGGGGGCTTTAACTATGGCTACACCTTC.